This passage covers 20 T cell receptor beta chains from one sample sequenced in a study of OX40 agonist ivuxolimab in advanced cancers. Profiled with immunoSEQ multiplex PCR; TCRdb holds only in-frame clones, not every one. The sample includes fewer than 70,000 clones, around 83% seen only once; the top ten take 3%. Specimen: CD4+ or CD8+ T cells sorted from blood, collected in a trial of the OX40 agonist ivuxolimab. Receptors were obtained from an adult with an advanced solid tumor such as melanoma, head and neck, liver or kidney cancer.

The genes are TRBV4-1 and TRBJ1-1; D is ambiguous. The germline V and J ends were trimmed by 3 bases and 1 base, with 9 bases remaining between them. The CDR3 is 14 residues long. In germline, CDR1 is MGHRA, CDR2 YSYEKL. CDR3 loop: CASSQFPRNTEAFF. Written as DNA, the CDR3 is TGCGCCAGCAGCCAGTTTCCTAGGAACACTGAAGCTTTCTTT.

This clone turned up a few times. The chain uses TRBV5-1 and TRBJ1-1, with D possibly being TRBD1 (5 bases). V was trimmed by 0 bases and J by 1 base, leaving 10 bases between them. From germline, CDR1 is SGHRS and CDR2 YFSETQ. The CDR3 sequence is 15 residues long. DNA for the CDR3: TGCGCCAGCAGCTTGGCCCCAGGGCCGAACACTGAAGCTTTCTTT. Translated, it gives CASSLAPGPNTEAFF.

The rearrangement joins TRBV18 to TRBJ2-1; 11 nucleotides agree with TRBD2. The CDR3 covers 15 residues. Losses at the gene ends were 3 bases for V and 3 bases for J; bases not matched to a gene: 1. Germline lookup yields CDR1 KGHSH and CDR2 LQKENI. The CDR3 sequence is CASSPLAGGYNEQFF. The DNA of the CDR3 is TGTGCCAGCTCACCTCTAGCGGGAGGCTACAATGAGCAGTTCTTC.

The chain uses TRBV7-9 and TRBJ1-4, with TRBD1 matching 7 bases. The V gene end was trimmed by 5 bases and the J gene end by 3 bases; junction bases not matched to a gene: 15. There are 18 residues in the CDR3. Germline assignment: CDR1 SEHNR and CDR2 FQNEAQ (reference sequence). CDR3 sequence reads: CASSRGGFVGQSNEKLFF. The CDR3 coding sequence is TGTGCCAGCAGCCGTGGCGGGTTTGTGGGACAGTCTAATGAAAAACTGTTTTTT.

The chain is built from TRBV28 and TRBJ1-1; D is undetermined. Trimming removed 6 bases at V and 0 bases at J, with 11 bases between. This CDR3 has 14 amino acids. The germline V gene encodes CDR1 MDHEN and CDR2 SYDVKM. The CDR3 here is CASRDWGLNTEAFF. CDR3 bases: TGTGCCAGCAGGGATTGGGGTTTGAACACTGAAGCTTTCTTT.

This clone occurred once. This chain uses TRBV11-2 with TRBJ2-3, with TRBD2 matching over 7 bases. From germline, CDR1 is SGHAT and CDR2 FQNNGV. The trim removed 2 bases at V and 0 bases at J, leaving 5 bases unmatched. The CDR3 runs to 16 residues. The CDR3 here is CASSLMGGSSTDTQYF. CDR3 DNA: TGTGCCAGCAGCTTAATGGGAGGGTCTAGCACAGATACGCAGTATTTT.

The chain is built from TRBV5-4 and TRBJ2-5, with 8 bases identical to TRBD2. V shed 2 bases and J 5 bases; nucleotides not matched to a gene: 11. The CDR3 consists of 16 residues. CDR1 is SGHNT, CDR2 YYREEE, per germline (reference sequence). In nucleotides, the CDR3 is TGTGCCAGCAGCTTCTATCGGCGGGAGGCAGAGGAGACCCAGTACTTC. It yields the protein CASSFYRREAEETQYF.

The genes are TRBV5-1 and TRBJ2-7; D is possibly TRBD2 (5 bases). Germline V gives CDR1 SGHRS, CDR2 YFSETQ. Trimming cost V 0 bases and J 0 bases, with 7 bases left between them. The CDR3 is 14 amino acids. CDR3 in DNA: TGCGCCAGCAGCTTGGTCAGCGGCTCCTACGAGCAGTACTTC. This sequence encodes CASSLVSGSYEQYF.

The chain couples TRBV11-2 to TRBJ2-5; TRBD2 agrees at 7 bases. CDR1 is SGHAT and CDR2 is FQNNGV in the germline V gene. The junction had 8 bases not matched to a gene; V was cut back by 3 bases and J by 1 base. The CDR3 length is 16 residues. This CDR3 reads CASSLVSGGSQETQYF. The CDR3 DNA sequence: TGTGCCAGCAGCTTGGTATCGGGAGGATCCCAAGAGACCCAGTACTTC.

The chain combines TRBV6-1 with TRBJ2-3, with TRBD2 matching 9 bases. The germline V gene encodes CDR1 MNHNS and CDR2 SASEGT. Trimming removed 1 base from V and 2 bases from J; junction bases left unmatched: 7. The CDR3 runs to 17 residues. CDR3 DNA: TGTGCCAGCAGTGAAGGGGCTAGCGGGGCATACACAGATACGCAGTATTTT. It is translated as CASSEGASGAYTDTQYF.

The CDR3 DNA reads as TGCGCCAGCAGTGAGTTCGGACTAGCGGTGATATCCACAGATACGCAGTATTTT. This sequence encodes CASSEFGLAVISTDTQYF. The V and J genes are TRBV10-1 and TRBJ2-3; the match to TRBD2 covers 10 bases. CDR1 and CDR2 (germline): WNHNN, SYGVQD (reference sequence). This CDR3 contains 18 residues. J lost 2 bases, V lost 1 base, and 9 bases had no gene match.

The chain combines TRBV4-3 with TRBJ2-2; D remains unclear. Germline CDR1 and CDR2: LGHNA and YSLEER. Trimming left V 3 bases short and J 0 bases short, with 11 bases between. The CDR3 contains 16 residues. CDR3 residues: CASSQEPPSNTGELFF. In DNA form, the CDR3 reads TGCGCCAGCAGCCAGGAACCCCCCTCGAACACCGGGGAGCTGTTTTTT.

The J gene is TRBJ1-2, the V gene TRBV2; a weak D match, TRBD1 (6 bases). CDR3 length: 13 residues. V was cut by 6 bases and J by 3 bases, with 11 bases left in between. CDR1 and CDR2 (germline): SNHLY, FYNNEI. For the CDR3, the DNA is TGTGCCAGCAGAACAGGGTTAGACTATGGCTACACCTTC. It translates to CASRTGLDYGYTF.

This chain links TRBV18 with TRBJ1-1; TRBD1 aligns across 10 bases. The trim removed 4 bases at V and 1 base at J, leaving 3 bases unmatched. The CDR3 spans 15 residues. Per the germline V gene, CDR1 is KGHSH and CDR2 is LQKENI. The CDR3 protein is CASSRQGATNTEAFF. DNA of the CDR3: TGTGCCAGCTCACGACAGGGGGCAACGAACACTGAAGCTTTCTTT.

V usage is TRBV23-1 and J usage is TRBJ2-7; possibly TRBD2 for D (5 bases). TRBV23-1 is reported as an ORF; its role is uncertain. The CDR3 contains 15 residues. V shed 7 bases and J shed 7 bases, with 23 bases lying between them. The DNA for the CDR3 is TGCGCCAGCACCTCAAGGAAGTTCGCTACTAGGGAGCAGTACTTC. Translation gives CASTSRKFATREQYF.

V and J are TRBV11-3 and TRBJ2-1; D possibly corresponds to TRBD2 (7 bases). CDR3 length equals 15 residues. Trimming pared 3 bases from V and 8 bases from J, leaving 17 bases between. Germline lookup yields CDR1 SGHNT and CDR2 YENEEA. The CDR3 nucleotides are TGTGCCAGCAGCTTTGGTAGGACTAGGGGGGATGAGCAGTTCTTC. Amino acid sequence: CASSFGRTRGDEQFF.

This chain connects TRBV6-4 to TRBJ1-5; D is unresolved. Trimming left V 7 bases short and J 6 bases short, with 7 bases between. Germline CDR1 MRHNA, CDR2 SNTAGT. The CDR3 consists of 11 residues. CDR3 nucleotide sequence: TGTGCCAGCATCGTCCGTCAGCCCCAGCATTTT. Amino acid sequence: CASIVRQPQHF.

The rearrangement uses TRBV2 and TRBJ1-2; tentative D call: TRBD1 (5 bases). CDR1 and CDR2 from the germline V gene are SNHLY and FYNNEI. The CDR3 length is 13 residues. The V gene lost 5 bases and the J gene lost 2 bases, with 9 bases spanning the gap. The CDR3 sequence: CASSRGRNYGYTF. CDR3 bases: TGTGCCAGCAGTCGGGGCAGGAACTATGGCTACACCTTC.

The chain employs TRBV7-2 and TRBJ1-1; no definite D call. CDR3 length: 15 residues. The ends were cut back, 5 bases at V and 6 bases at J, with 19 bases in the middle. The germline gives CDR1 SGHTA, CDR2 FQGNSA. The CDR3 loop reads CASSPEVGLVAEAFF. In DNA, the CDR3 is TGTGCCAGCAGCCCAGAAGTGGGCTTGGTCGCTGAAGCTTTCTTT.

The rearrangement uses TRBV30 and TRBJ1-1, with 8 bases that match TRBD1. In germline, CDR1 is GTSNPN, CDR2 SVGIG (reference sequence). V gave up 3 bases and J gave up 3 bases; unmatched junction bases: 9. This CDR3 is 15 amino acids long. In nucleotides, the CDR3 is TGTGCCTGGAGGGCCTGGGACAGGAGTTACACTGAAGCTTTCTTT. Translated, it gives CAWRAWDRSYTEAFF.